Below are 15 T cell receptor beta chains sequenced from a single sample in a study of T cell responses to AZD1222 COVID-19 vaccine. Profiling relied on immunoSEQ multiplex PCR, and the TCRdb table lists in-frame clones only, not all of them. The sample has 99,000 or so clones, roughly 85% seen once. The specimen was peripheral blood, collected on day 0 of AZD1222 vaccination. The receptor set was obtained from an adult in good health.

The chain links TRBV19 to TRBJ1-1; the D gene is possibly TRBD1 (5 bases). V was clipped by 6 bases and J by 2 bases, with 10 bases between them. Looked up from germline, CDR1 is LNHDA and CDR2 is SQIVND (reference sequence). This CDR3 spans 13 amino acids. CDR3 coding DNA: TGTGCCAGTAGGAGGACACTTAACACTGAAGCTTTCTTT. Its protein is CASRRTLNTEAFF.

This chain joins TRBV9 and TRBJ1-1; D is ambiguous. The germline V and J ends were trimmed by 0 bases and 0 bases, with 6 bases remaining between them. The CDR3 spans 14 residues. CDR1 SGDLS and CDR2 YYNGEE come from the germline V gene. The CDR3 reads CASSVGHMNTEAFF. Here the CDR3 DNA reads TGTGCCAGCAGCGTAGGTCACATGAACACTGAAGCTTTCTTT.

This chain uses TRBV6-5 with TRBJ2-6; possible D gene TRBD2, 5 bases. The CDR3 is 15 residues long. V lost 2 bases to trimming and J lost 0 bases, with 5 bases between them. Germline lookup yields CDR1 MNHEY and CDR2 SVGAGI. The CDR3 sequence is CASSYTSSGANVLTF. The CDR3 DNA is TGTGCCAGCAGTTACACTAGCTCTGGGGCCAACGTCCTGACTTTC.

This rearrangement joins TRBV7-9 to TRBJ2-3; no firm D call. This CDR3 has 14 amino acids. V lost 3 bases, J lost 4 bases, and 11 bases lay in between. Germline lookup yields CDR1 SEHNR and CDR2 FQNEAQ (reference sequence). The CDR3 DNA is TGTGCCAGCAGCTTGTGGGGTGACGCAGATACGCAGTATTTT. It yields the protein CASSLWGDADTQYF.

The genes are TRBV5-6 and TRBJ1-5, with 9 bases identical to TRBD1. V shed 3 bases and J 4 bases; nucleotides not matched to a gene: 2. Germline CDR1 reads SGHDT; CDR2 reads YYEEEE. The CDR3 loop spans 14 amino acids. The CDR3 loop is CASSYRGPNQPQHF. In DNA form, the CDR3 reads TGTGCCAGCAGCTACAGGGGGCCGAATCAGCCCCAGCATTTT.

This chain links TRBV4-3 with TRBJ2-3; 7 bases map to TRBD1. The ends lost 6 bases at V and 2 bases at J; junction bases unmatched: 5. CDR3 size: 14 residues. Germline V gives CDR1 LGHNA, CDR2 YSLEER. CDR3 amino acids: CASSLDRATDTQYF. CDR3 coding DNA: TGCGCCAGCAGTCTCGACAGGGCCACAGATACGCAGTATTTT.

This chain joins TRBV7-2 and TRBJ2-1; the match to TRBD2 covers 12 bases. The trim removed 1 base at V and 9 bases at J, leaving 10 bases unmatched. The CDR3 has 17 residues. The germline gives CDR1 SGHTA, CDR2 FQGNSA. The CDR3 sequence: CASSLGLLAGGPGEQFF. CDR3 bases: TGTGCCAGCAGCTTAGGCCTTCTAGCGGGGGGGCCGGGTGAGCAGTTCTTC. The entire variable domain, with the rest obtained from reference TRBV7-2 and TRBJ2-1, is as follows: GAGVSQSPSNKVTEKGKDVELRCDPISGHTALYWYRQSLGQGLEFLIYFQGNSAPDKSGLPSDRFSAERTGGSVSTLTIQRTQQEDSAVYLCASSLGLLAGGPGEQFFGPGTRLTVL.

The chain carries TRBV5-4 and TRBJ2-7; TRBD2 might be the D (6 bases). Germline loops: CDR1 SGHNT, CDR2 YYREEE (reference sequence). Trimming left V 4 bases short and J 7 bases short, with 15 bases between. The CDR3 has 13 amino acids. The CDR3 sequence is CASSPLLGGEQYV. The CDR3 bases are TGTGCCAGCAGCCCGCTTTTGGGGGGAGAGCAGTACGTC.

The chain carries TRBV2 and TRBJ1-5, with TRBD1 matching over 7 bases. The junction had 7 bases not matched to a gene; V was cut back by 6 bases and J by 2 bases. CDR1 and CDR2 from the germline V gene are SNHLY and FYNNEI. The length of the CDR3 is 15 residues. In DNA, the CDR3 is TGTGCCAGCAGCAGACAGGGTGGGGGCAATCAGCCCCAGCATTTT. Its translation is CASSRQGGGNQPQHF. Filled out from reference TRBV2 and TRBJ1-5, the complete variable domain reads EPEVTQTPSHQVTQMGQEVILRCVPISNHLYFYWYRQILGQKVEFLVSFYNNEISEKSEIFDDQFSVERPDGSNFTLKIRSTKLEDSAMYFCASSRQGGGNQPQHFGDGTRLSIL.

The rearrangement uses TRBV6-5 and TRBJ1-3; TRBD1 matches at 7 bases. The CDR3 runs to 13 residues. V shed 4 bases, J shed 7 bases, and the junction held 4 bases outside the gene matches. Germline-derived CDR1 and CDR2 are MNHEY and SVGAGI. The CDR3 here is CASSSNRGNTIYF. The DNA of the CDR3 is TGTGCCAGCAGTTCAAACAGGGGTAACACCATATATTTT.

This clone appeared many times. The rearrangement links TRBV7-2 to TRBJ2-7, with 11 positions matching TRBD1. V lost 5 bases and J lost 2; bases outside the gene matches: 2. Germline CDR1 SGHTA, CDR2 FQGNSA. The CDR3 loop spans 14 amino acids. CDR3 region: CASSPGQGAYEQYV. In DNA form, the CDR3 reads TGTGCCAGCAGCCCGGGACAGGGGGCCTACGAGCAGTACGTC.

This clone was counted between two and nine times. The chain links TRBV19 to TRBJ2-7, with 10 bases identical to TRBD1. V trimming: 7 bases; J trimming: 5 bases; junction bases outside the gene matches: 8. Germline V gene data show CDR1 as LNHDA and CDR2 as SQIVND (reference sequence). This CDR3 has 14 amino acids. The CDR3 nucleotides are TGTGCCAGTAACCAACCGGGACAGGGGAACGAGCAGTACTTC. Residues: CASNQPGQGNEQYF.

The chain employs TRBV24-1 and TRBJ2-3; no firm D call. V was clipped by 0 bases and J by 7 bases, with 13 bases between them. The CDR3 is made up of 15 amino acids. Germline V gene data show CDR1 as KGHDR and CDR2 as SFDVKD. For the CDR3, the DNA is TGTGCCACCAGTGATTTGAGGGCGAACCTTAATACGCAGTATTTT. Translation gives CATSDLRANLNTQYF.

The chain combines TRBV10-2 with TRBJ1-6; 7 bases line up with TRBD1. Germline CDR1 and CDR2: WSHSY and SAAADI. The CDR3 consists of 14 residues. The ends lost 2 bases at V and 7 bases at J; junction bases unmatched: 2. The CDR3 spells CASSEDRANSPLHF. The CDR3 bases are TGCGCCAGCAGTGAGGACAGGGCGAATTCACCCCTCCACTTT.

A remark on this clone: This specimen includes other DNA sequences encoding the same CDR3. This chain joins TRBV5-1 and TRBJ1-3; possibly TRBD1 for D (5 bases). The V gene's germline CDR1 is SGHRS and CDR2 YFSETQ. Trimming removed 0 bases from V and 4 bases from J, with 8 bases in between. The CDR3 loop spans 14 amino acids. CDR3 in amino acids: CASSLAGRGNTIYF. The CDR3 nucleotides read TGCGCCAGCAGCTTGGCGGGGCGCGGAAACACCATATATTTT.